The next 18 T cell receptor beta chains were all read from a single sample in a study of blood T cell repertoires in COVID-19. Method: immunoSEQ multiplex PCR; TCRdb's copy keeps in-frame clones and lacks some. The sample includes 90,000 to 110,000 clones, around 84% of them seen just once. The sample consisted of peripheral blood. Receptor source: a woman of 80 years or more with acute or convalescent COVID-19.

The rearrangement links TRBV9 to TRBJ2-3; D is possibly TRBD1 (6 bases). CDR1 and CDR2 from the germline V gene are SGDLS and YYNGEE. The CDR3 has 16 amino acids. Trimming cost V 5 bases and J 1 base, with 17 bases left between them. DNA of the CDR3: TGTGCCAGCAGTGGGGGCACGGCCCCGGGCACAGATACGCAGTATTTT. It encodes CASSGGTAPGTDTQYF.

The V gene is TRBV19, the J gene TRBJ2-3; the D gene is possibly TRBD2 (5 bases). V lost 6 bases and J lost 2, with 12 bases in between. Germline CDR1 reads LNHDA; CDR2 reads SQIVND (reference sequence). The CDR3 is made up of 14 amino acids. The CDR3 loop reads CASRPETNTDTQYF. The CDR3 DNA reads as TGTGCCAGTAGACCAGAGACTAACACAGATACGCAGTATTTT.

Ten or more counts support this clone. The chain is built from TRBV4-1 and TRBJ1-1; D uncertain. Germline lookup yields CDR1 MGHRA and CDR2 YSYEKL. The CDR3 sequence is 14 residues long. V was pared by 2 bases and J by 11 bases, with 18 bases between. CDR3 in amino acids: CASSQSGTAFGAFF. The CDR3 DNA reads as TGCGCCAGCAGCCAATCTGGCACAGCCTTTGGGGCTTTCTTT.

This chain connects TRBV7-8 to TRBJ2-1; TRBD2 aligns across 13 bases. After removal of 5 bases from V and 8 bases from J, the junction contained 9 bases not matched to a gene. This CDR3 region has 16 residues. Germline lookup yields CDR1 SGHVS and CDR2 FQNEAQ. The CDR3 coding sequence is TGTGCCAGCAGCCTCGGACTAGCGGGAGTTGGGCATGAGCAGTTCTTC. Its protein is CASSLGLAGVGHEQFF.

V usage is TRBV7-9 and J usage is TRBJ2-2, with TRBD2 identical over 8 bases. Per germline, CDR1 SEHNR and CDR2 FQNEAQ (reference sequence). The length of the CDR3 is 15 residues. V lost 2 bases, J lost 3 bases, and 2 bases stayed unmatched. The CDR3 nucleotides are TGTGCCAGCAGCTTAAGGCGGGAGGACACCGGGGAGCTGTTTTTT. It codes for CASSLRREDTGELFF.

CDR3 sequence: CASSVRGPGELFF. Written as DNA, the CDR3 is TGCGCCAGCAGTGTGAGAGGGCCCGGGGAGCTGTTTTTT. This chain uses TRBV10-1 with TRBJ2-2, with D possibly being TRBD2 (5 bases). From germline, CDR1 is WNHNN and CDR2 SYGVQD (reference sequence). The CDR3 runs 13 residues. The V end was cut by 4 bases, the J end by 6 bases, with 9 bases between.

The rearrangement joins TRBV24-1 to TRBJ2-1, with D uncertain. The CDR3 has 14 residues. In germline, CDR1 is KGHDR, CDR2 SFDVKD. The V and J ends lost 3 bases and 9 bases respectively, with 14 bases between them. The CDR3 DNA is TGTGCCACCAGTGATATATTAACCGTCGGTGAGCAGTTCTTC. Amino acid sequence: CATSDILTVGEQFF.

The chain joins TRBV12-5 to TRBJ2-3, with TRBD2 matching over 13 bases. Germline V CDR1 and CDR2: LGHNT, FRNRAP. Trimming cost V 4 bases and J 5 bases; bases outside gene matches: 6. CDR3 length equals 16 residues. In DNA form, the CDR3 reads TGTGCTAGTGGTTCCGGGACTAGCGGGATGGTAGATACGCAGTATTTT. It codes for CASGSGTSGMVDTQYF.

V is TRBV6-5 and J is TRBJ1-6, with D unresolved. The CDR3 is 15 residues long. The germline V gene has CDR1 MNHEY and CDR2 SVGAGI. Deletions cut 2 bases from V and 0 bases from J, with 5 bases between. CDR3 loop: CASSYLDSYNSPLHF. The CDR3 nucleotides are TGTGCCAGCAGTTACCTAGACTCCTATAATTCACCCCTCCACTTT.

This sequence joins TRBV28 and TRBJ2-7, with TRBD1 as a possible D gene (8 bases). Germline CDR1 and CDR2: MDHEN and SYDVKM. The CDR3 is made up of 14 amino acids. V gave up 3 bases and J gave up 4 bases, with 13 bases separating them. CDR3 region: CASSFGQGGYEQYF. The CDR3 DNA is TGTGCCAGCAGTTTCGGACAGGGAGGGTACGAGCAGTACTTC.

The chain links TRBV7-6 to TRBJ1-1, with D unresolved. Germline values: CDR1 SGHVS, CDR2 FNYEAQ. The CDR3 spans 13 residues. The ends were cut back, 5 bases at V and 1 base at J, with 8 bases in the middle. For the CDR3, the DNA is TGTGCCAGCAGCCTTAAGCGGAACACTGAAGCTTTCTTT. This encodes CASSLKRNTEAFF.

This clone appeared once. The chain recombines TRBV10-3 with TRBJ1-2; TRBD1 is a possible D gene (5 bases). Per germline, CDR1 ENHRY and CDR2 SYGVKD. This CDR3 contains 14 residues. V shed 0 bases and J shed 3 bases, with 8 bases lying between them. The chain's CDR3 is CAISESWGDYGYTF. CDR3 DNA sequence: TGTGCCATCAGTGAGTCGTGGGGGGACTATGGCTACACCTTC.

This chain uses TRBV7-9 with TRBJ1-6; tentative D call: TRBD1 (6 bases). The CDR3 is 13 residues long. With 3 bases removed from V and 11 bases from J, the gap between germline ends came to 11 bases. Germline CDR1 reads SEHNR; CDR2 reads FQNEAQ (reference sequence). The CDR3 DNA reads TGTGCCAGCAGCTTGGGGGACAATACACCCCTCCACTTT. This gives the protein CASSLGDNTPLHF. The full variable domain, rest sourced from reference TRBV7-9 and TRBJ1-6, is DTGVSQNPRHKITKRGQNVTFRCDPISEHNRLYWYRQTLGQGPEFLTYFQNEAQLEKSRLLSDRFSAERPKGSFSTLEIQRTEQGDSAMYLCASSLGDNTPLHFGNGTRLTVT.

The CDR3 loop reads CASRQQGYEQYF. The DNA of the CDR3 is TGTGCCAGCAGGCAACAGGGGTACGAGCAGTACTTC. The rearrangement links TRBV28 to TRBJ2-7, with 7 bases identical to TRBD1. Trimming at V came to 6 bases and at J to 4 bases, leaving 3 bases not matched to a gene. The V gene's germline CDR1 is MDHEN and CDR2 SYDVKM. The CDR3 totals 12 residues.

This chain uses TRBV24-1 with TRBJ2-7, with TRBD1 identical over 7 bases. The V and J ends lost 10 bases and 1 base, in that order; junction bases with no gene match: 6. Germline assignment: CDR1 KGHDR and CDR2 SFDVKD. The CDR3 has 13 amino acids. CDR3 sequence: CATGQQNSYEQYF. The CDR3 DNA is TGTGCCACGGGACAGCAGAATTCCTACGAGCAGTACTTC.

This clone was counted a few times. J is TRBJ2-1 and V is TRBV6-5; 12 positions match TRBD2. Germline CDR1 and CDR2: MNHEY and SVGAGI. The trim removed 0 bases at V and 6 bases at J, leaving 0 bases unmatched. CDR3 length: 15 amino acids. The CDR3 DNA is TGTGCCAGCAGTTACTCACTAGCGGGAGGCAATGAGCAGTTCTTC. This translates into CASSYSLAGGNEQFF.

The V call is TRBV7-9, the J call TRBJ2-1; a weak D match, TRBD1 (5 bases). Germline loops: CDR1 SEHNR, CDR2 FQNEAQ (reference sequence). CDR3 size: 13 residues. Between the trimmed V and J ends, which lost 2 bases and 13 bases, there was a span of 15 bases. The CDR3 DNA reads TGTGCCAGCAGCTTACAGGGCAAGGTGAAACAGTTCTTC. It codes for CASSLQGKVKQFF.

The J gene is TRBJ1-6, the V gene TRBV21-1; TRBD1 is taken as the D call from the table, unchecked against the DNA. TRBV21-1 is a pseudogene locus. The length of the CDR3 is 19 residues. In DNA, the CDR3 is TGTGCCAGCAGCAAAGCTAGGGACACCCCACGCTCCTATAATTCACCCCTCCACTTT. It codes for CASSKARDTPRSYNSPLHF.